One sample yielded the 26 T cell receptor beta chains listed below, sequenced in a study of blood T cell repertoires in COVID-19. Profiling relied on immunoSEQ multiplex PCR, and the TCRdb table lists in-frame clones only, not all of them. The data hold about 76,000 clones, with 91% observed a single time. The sample taken for sequencing was peripheral blood. These TCRs come from a human donor in a cohort sampled during active COVID-19.

Points on this clone: This same CDR3 is encoded by further DNA sequences in the sample. This chain uses TRBV12-3 or TRBV12-4 with TRBJ2-3; 7 nucleotides align to TRBD2. V shed 6 bases and J 0 bases; nucleotides not matched to a gene: 0. This CDR3 is built from 13 residues. DNA for the CDR3: TGTGCCAGCAGGGGGGGGAGCACAGATACGCAGTATTTT. Amino acid sequence: CASRGGSTDTQYF.

This clone was seen only once. V gene TRBV7-2 combines with J gene TRBJ1-1, with 7 nucleotides matching TRBD1. Germline V lookup: CDR1 SGHTA, CDR2 FQGNSA. There are 14 residues in the CDR3. Trimming took 5 bases from V and 4 from J; bases not matched to a gene: 7. CDR3 DNA: TGTGCCAGCAGCCCGAGACAGGGACCCACTGAAGCTTTCTTT. Amino acids: CASSPRQGPTEAFF.

The chain has TRBV25-1 and TRBJ2-1; 9 nucleotides match TRBD1. The V gene end was trimmed by 7 bases and the J gene end by 5 bases; junction bases not matched to a gene: 9. The length of the CDR3 is 15 residues. From germline, CDR1 is MGHDK and CDR2 SYGVNS. Here the CDR3 DNA reads TGTGCCAGCACTTTACAGGGGGCGCCGAACAATGAGCAGTTCTTC. This gives the protein CASTLQGAPNNEQFF.

The chain is built from TRBV19 and TRBJ1-4; 7 bases line up with TRBD1. Germline CDR1 and CDR2: LNHDA and SQIVND (reference sequence). This CDR3 region has 14 residues. V shed 5 bases, J shed 3 bases, and the junction held 3 bases outside the gene matches. The CDR3 loop is CASSRQGPNEKLFF. The DNA for the CDR3 is TGTGCCAGTAGTCGACAGGGACCTAATGAAAAACTGTTTTTT.

The CDR3 reads CASSTGAGPGAFF. Here the CDR3 DNA reads TGTGCCAGCAGCACAGGGGCAGGGCCTGGGGCTTTCTTT. This rearrangement joins TRBV7-9 to TRBJ1-1; 7 bases line up with TRBD1. This CDR3 is built from 13 residues. CDR1 is SEHNR and CDR2 is FQNEAQ in the germline V gene (reference sequence). The junction had 11 bases not matched to a gene; V was cut back by 5 bases and J by 11 bases.

The rearrangement uses TRBV7-2 and TRBJ2-1, with D perhaps matching TRBD2 (6 bases). V was shortened by 3 bases and J by 10 bases, with 13 bases between the two germline ends. CDR3 size: 13 residues. Germline V gene data show CDR1 as SGHTA and CDR2 as FQGNSA. CDR3 bases: TGTGCCAGCAGCTTTCGACTAGGAGAAGAGCAGTTCTTC. Translation: CASSFRLGEEQFF.

The V call is TRBV9, the J call TRBJ1-2; D perhaps matches TRBD1 (5 bases). The CDR3 contains 13 residues. The germline V and J ends were trimmed by 6 bases and 1 base, with 10 bases remaining between them. The germline V gene encodes CDR1 SGDLS and CDR2 YYNGEE. The CDR3 loop reads CASTAGGNYGYTF. In DNA, the CDR3 is TGTGCCAGCACCGCCGGGGGTAACTATGGCTACACCTTC. Looking up the rest from reference TRBV9 and TRBJ1-2 gives the full variable domain: DSGVTQTPKHLITATGQRVTLRCSPRSGDLSVYWYQQSLDQGLQFLIQYYNGEERAKGNILERFSAQQFPDLHSELNLSSLELGDSALYFCASTAGGNYGYTFGSGTRLTVV.

V is TRBV27 and J is TRBJ2-1, with 7 bases matching TRBD1. This CDR3 has 14 amino acids. After removal of 6 bases from V and 3 bases from J, the junction contained 5 bases not matched to a gene. CDR1 MNHEY and CDR2 SMNVEV come from the germline V gene (reference sequence). For the CDR3, the DNA is TGTGCCAGCAGCCCAGGGGGTTTCTACAATGAGCAGTTCTTC. This encodes CASSPGGFYNEQFF.

The chain employs TRBV19 and TRBJ1-5; a possible D gene is TRBD1 (5 bases). Germline-derived CDR1 and CDR2 are LNHDA and SQIVND (reference sequence). The V and J ends lost 2 bases and 4 bases respectively, with 9 bases between them. The length of the CDR3 is 14 residues. CDR3 DNA sequence: TGTGCCAGTAGTATACCCAGGGAAAATCAGCCCCAGCATTTT. This translates into CASSIPRENQPQHF.

V usage is TRBV19 and J usage is TRBJ1-5; 10 nucleotides align to TRBD1. Germline trimming cut 9 bases from V and 6 bases from J; bases unmatched to any gene: 14. The V gene's germline CDR1 is LNHDA and CDR2 SQIVND (reference sequence). This CDR3 has 16 amino acids. The CDR3 nucleotides read TGTGCCAGCACCAACCCCGACAGGGGGCAAGCTCAGCCCCAGCATTTT. The encoded protein is CASTNPDRGQAQPQHF.

J is TRBJ2-2 and V is TRBV5-4; 9 nucleotides match TRBD1. The germline gives CDR1 SGHNT, CDR2 YYREEE (reference sequence). This CDR3 has 14 residues. The ends lost 0 bases at V and 7 bases at J; junction bases unmatched: 1. The CDR3 here is CASSLGQGVGELFF. CDR3 DNA sequence: TGTGCCAGCAGCTTGGGACAGGGGGTCGGGGAGCTGTTTTTT.

The genes are TRBV6-5 and TRBJ2-7; 7 bases fit TRBD1. Trimming at V came to 3 bases and at J to 0 bases, leaving 2 bases not matched to a gene. This CDR3 has 14 residues. Germline CDR1 reads MNHEY; CDR2 reads SVGAGI. The DNA for the CDR3 is TGTGCCAGCAGTTATGGGGACAGCTCCTACGAGCAGTACTTC. It encodes CASSYGDSSYEQYF.

This sequence joins TRBV10-2 and TRBJ2-1; D may be TRBD1 (6 bases). The CDR3 sequence is 12 residues long. The germline gives CDR1 WSHSY, CDR2 SAAADI. Deletions cut 8 bases from V and 10 bases from J, with 15 bases between. The CDR3 is CASGFIGGEQFF. CDR3 coding DNA: TGCGCCAGCGGGTTCATAGGGGGAGAGCAGTTCTTC.

This chain's CDR3 is CASSITGTNTEAFF. In DNA, the CDR3 is TGTGCCAGTAGTATCACGGGTACTAACACTGAAGCTTTCTTT. The rearrangement links TRBV19 to TRBJ1-1; unclear D gene. Germline V gene lookup returns CDR1 LNHDA and CDR2 SQIVND (reference sequence). The CDR3 has 14 residues. V lost 3 bases to trimming and J lost 2 bases, with 10 bases between them.

This chain uses TRBV7-2 with TRBJ1-2, with TRBD1 matching over 9 bases. J was trimmed by 4 bases and V by 4 bases; bases with no gene match: 7. Germline values: CDR1 SGHTA, CDR2 FQGNSA. There are 15 residues in the CDR3. CDR3 DNA: TGTGCCAGCAGCTCCACAGGGGGCGCAGTCTATGGCTACACCTTC. Its translation is CASSSTGGAVYGYTF.

The chain joins TRBV6-4 to TRBJ1-2, with D perhaps matching TRBD1 (5 bases). V lost 2 bases, J lost 8 bases, and 9 bases lay in between. This CDR3 has 12 residues. The germline V gene has CDR1 MRHNA and CDR2 SNTAGT. The CDR3 bases are TGTGCCAGCAGTGACGGGACTCGGGGCTACACCTTC. It specifies CASSDGTRGYTF.

The chain carries TRBV6-5 and TRBJ2-1; the match to TRBD1 covers 8 bases. The CDR3 contains 15 residues. J lost 7 bases, V lost 0 bases, and 5 bases had no gene match. In germline, CDR1 is MNHEY, CDR2 SVGAGI. CDR3 bases: TGTGCCAGCAGTTACTCCCAGGGGGCGAGGAATGAGCAGTTCTTC. Translating it yields CASSYSQGARNEQFF.

In this sample, this clone turned up once. This chain's CDR3 is CASSPSDGEKLFF. Here the CDR3 DNA reads TGTGCCAGCTCACCATCCGACGGGGAAAAACTGTTTTTT. The chain carries TRBV18 and TRBJ1-4; D unclear. Germline loops: CDR1 KGHSH, CDR2 LQKENI. The V end was cut by 2 bases, the J end by 8 bases, with 9 bases between. This CDR3 region has 13 residues.

The V gene is TRBV7-2, the J gene TRBJ2-5; TRBD2 matches at 8 bases. Germline trimming cut 1 base from V and 9 bases from J; bases unmatched to any gene: 10. Germline V lookup: CDR1 SGHTA, CDR2 FQGNSA. This CDR3 comprises 15 residues. The CDR3 DNA is TGTGCCAGCAGCTTAGTAACTAGCTGGCGGGGGGCCCAGTACTTC. Translation: CASSLVTSWRGAQYF. The full variable domain, its missing parts supplied by reference TRBV7-2 and TRBJ2-5, is GAGVSQSPSNKVTEKGKDVELRCDPISGHTALYWYRQSLGQGLEFLIYFQGNSAPDKSGLPSDRFSAERTGGSVSTLTIQRTQQEDSAVYLCASSLVTSWRGAQYFGPGTRLLVL.

This chain connects TRBV9 to TRBJ2-7; TRBD1 agrees at 9 bases. Germline-derived CDR1 and CDR2 are SGDLS and YYNGEE. Trimming took 4 bases from V and 3 from J; bases not matched to a gene: 8. The CDR3 contains 15 residues. CDR3 nucleotide sequence: TGTGCCAGCAGCCCGCGAAGGACAGGGGACTACGAGCAGTACTTC. Amino acid sequence: CASSPRRTGDYEQYF.

The rearrangement joins TRBV5-1 to TRBJ1-1; 8 nucleotides agree with TRBD1. Germline lookup yields CDR1 SGHRS and CDR2 YFSETQ. CDR3 length equals 14 residues. V lost 2 bases to trimming and J lost 4 bases; unmatched junction nucleotides: 4. The DNA for the CDR3 is TGCGCCAGCAGCTTCCAGGGGGCGGGCACTGAAGCTTTCTTT. Amino acid sequence: CASSFQGAGTEAFF.

The chain employs TRBV7-9 and TRBJ2-7; TRBD1 agrees at 11 bases. The CDR3 loop spans 15 amino acids. Germline values: CDR1 SEHNR, CDR2 FQNEAQ (reference sequence). The trim removed 5 bases at V and 3 bases at J, leaving 6 bases unmatched. The CDR3 sequence is CASSPLGTGGYEQYF. In DNA form, the CDR3 reads TGTGCCAGCAGCCCCCTGGGGACAGGGGGCTACGAGCAGTACTTC.

This rearrangement joins TRBV10-2 to TRBJ2-2; D is ambiguous. Trimming took 2 bases from V and 2 from J, leaving 6 bases between them. Germline CDR1 and CDR2: WSHSY and SAAADI. The CDR3 is made up of 14 amino acids. The CDR3 region is CASSERVNTGELFF. DNA for the CDR3: TGCGCCAGCAGTGAGAGAGTTAACACCGGGGAGCTGTTTTTT.

This clone was detected only once. The chain has TRBV5-4 and TRBJ1-2; D ambiguous. The germline V and J ends were trimmed by 1 base and 8 bases, with 12 bases remaining between them. CDR1 and CDR2 (germline): SGHNT, YYREEE (reference sequence). The CDR3 length is 13 residues. The CDR3 DNA follows: TGTGCCAGCAGCTTGTCCCTGGGCTACGGCTACACCTTC. Translated: CASSLSLGYGYTF.

The chain recombines TRBV7-2 with TRBJ2-7; TRBD2 might be the D (6 bases). V lost 1 base, J lost 2 bases, and 12 bases lay in between. Germline CDR1 reads SGHTA; CDR2 reads FQGNSA. The CDR3 loop spans 15 amino acids. The CDR3 region has the DNA TGTGCCAGCAGCTTAGATGGGGCGGGAACCTACGAGCAGTACTTC. Protein: CASSLDGAGTYEQYF.

V and J are TRBV25-1 and TRBJ1-3; tentative D call: TRBD1 (6 bases). The CDR3 sequence is 18 residues long. Deletions cut 6 bases from V and 0 bases from J, with 21 bases between. Germline CDR1 reads MGHDK; CDR2 reads SYGVNS. The CDR3 reads CASRGTETGPLSGNTIYF. As DNA, the CDR3 is TGTGCCAGCAGAGGCACTGAAACAGGGCCCCTCTCTGGAAACACCATATATTTT.